These 19 T cell receptor beta chains originate from one sample sequenced in a study of blood T cell repertoires in COVID-19. Repertoires were generated with immunoSEQ multiplex PCR, while TCRdb's copy carries only in-frame clones and drops some. Altogether about 97,000 clones are present, about 89% being singletons, with the ten largest covering 15% to 20%. Sequencing was performed on peripheral blood. The receptors stem from a human donor in a cohort sampled during active COVID-19.

The chain uses TRBV18 and TRBJ2-7, with no clear D. V was trimmed by 5 bases and J by 0 bases, leaving 11 bases between them. Germline values: CDR1 KGHSH, CDR2 LQKENI. This CDR3 contains 14 residues. In DNA form, the CDR3 reads TGTGCCAGCTCATTAGAGGCCACCTCCTACGAGCAGTACTTC. This encodes CASSLEATSYEQYF.

The gene calls are TRBV3-1 (or the pseudogene TRBV3-2) and TRBJ1-5, with a possible D match to TRBD1 (5 bases). Germline V gives CDR1 LGHDT, CDR2 YNNKEL (reference sequence). This CDR3 is 18 amino acids long. V was clipped by 1 base and J by 0 bases, with 16 bases between them. Here the CDR3 DNA reads TGTGCCAGCAGCCAAGGTGCGACAGAGAGCTATAGCAATCAGCCCCAGCATTTT. Translating it yields CASSQGATESYSNQPQHF.

The J gene is TRBJ2-5, the V gene TRBV11-2, with D perhaps TRBD1 (6 bases). Germline lookup yields CDR1 SGHAT and CDR2 FQNNGV. The V gene lost 1 base and the J gene lost 4 bases, with 10 bases spanning the gap. The CDR3 loop spans 14 amino acids. CDR3 region: CASSLGGGLETQYF. CDR3 nucleotide sequence: TGTGCCAGCAGCTTAGGTGGGGGCTTAGAGACCCAGTACTTC.

The J gene is TRBJ2-2, the V gene TRBV5-4; 7 bases fit TRBD2. The CDR3 covers 15 residues. Per germline, CDR1 SGHNT and CDR2 YYREEE (reference sequence). Trimming cost V 0 bases and J 5 bases; bases outside gene matches: 4. The CDR3, as DNA: TGTGCCAGCAGCTTGGCGGGAGGAAGGACCGGGGAGCTGTTTTTT. This gives the protein CASSLAGGRTGELFF. Looking up the rest from reference TRBV5-4 and TRBJ2-2 gives the full variable domain: ETGVTQSPTHLIKTRGQQVTLRCSSQSGHNTVSWYQQALGQGPQFIFQYYREEENGRGNFPPRFSGLQFPNYSSELNVNALELDDSALYLCASSLAGGRTGELFFGEGSRLTVL.

The chain carries TRBV12-3 or TRBV12-4 and TRBJ1-6, with D possibly TRBD1 on 5 matching bases. The V end lost 6 bases, the J end lost 14 bases, and 11 bases lay between the germline ends. This CDR3 contains 11 residues. CDR3 sequence (DNA): TGTGCCAGCAGGGGACGCGGGGCCCTCCACTTT. Its protein product is CASRGRGALHF.

V usage is TRBV11-1 and J usage is TRBJ2-7; TRBD2 is a possible D gene (5 bases). V was shortened by 5 bases and J by 4 bases, with 15 bases between the two germline ends. Germline V lookup: CDR1 SGHAT, CDR2 FQDESV (reference sequence). The CDR3 has 14 amino acids. This chain's CDR3 is CASSSRGRTYEQYF. CDR3 nucleotide sequence: TGTGCCAGCAGCAGCCGTGGGAGAACATACGAGCAGTACTTC. The full variable domain, rest sourced from reference TRBV11-1 and TRBJ2-7, is EAEVAQSPRYKITEKSQAVAFWCDPISGHATLYWYRQILGQGPELLVQFQDESVVDDSQLPKDRFSAERLKGVDSTLKIQPAELGDSAMYLCASSSRGRTYEQYFGPGTRLTVT.

The CDR3 sequence: CASSAEGVSSYNEQFF. CDR3 nucleotides: TGTGCCAGCAGCGCCGAAGGGGTGAGCTCCTACAATGAGCAGTTCTTC. The genes are TRBV7-2 and TRBJ2-1, with a weak D call TRBD1 (5 bases). V lost 5 bases, J lost 0 bases, and 14 bases lay in between. Germline assignment: CDR1 SGHTA and CDR2 FQGNSA. The CDR3 runs to 16 residues.

This clone was recorded once. The chain couples TRBV19 to TRBJ2-3; TRBD2 matches 10 bases. Germline CDR1 LNHDA, CDR2 SQIVND (reference sequence). V shed 4 bases and J 4 bases; nucleotides not matched to a gene: 11. The CDR3 consists of 17 residues. The CDR3 sequence is CASSRGASGSRADTQYF. The CDR3 coding sequence is TGTGCCAGTAGTAGGGGGGCTAGCGGGAGTCGCGCAGATACGCAGTATTTT.

The chain is built from TRBV19 and TRBJ2-1, with 7 positions matching TRBD2. With V trimmed by 6 bases and J by 10 bases, 12 bases remained unmatched. Germline loops: CDR1 LNHDA, CDR2 SQIVND (reference sequence). The CDR3 loop spans 14 amino acids. The CDR3 loop reads CASSPGLPAIEQFF. The CDR3 DNA reads TGTGCCAGTAGCCCGGGACTACCCGCCATCGAGCAGTTCTTC.

The chain joins TRBV5-6 to TRBJ2-7, with a weak D call TRBD1 (6 bases). The CDR3 is 15 amino acids. CDR1 is SGHDT, CDR2 YYEEEE, per germline. V lost 2 bases to trimming and J lost 7 bases, with 19 bases between them. This CDR3 is CASSLILQGSGEQYF. The DNA of the CDR3 is TGTGCCAGCAGCTTAATCCTGCAGGGGTCGGGGGAGCAGTACTTC.

The chain combines TRBV7-3 with TRBJ2-3; 11 bases agree with TRBD2. The V gene end was trimmed by 5 bases and the J gene end by 2 bases; junction bases not matched to a gene: 9. The length of the CDR3 is 17 residues. CDR1 and CDR2 from the germline V gene are SGHTA and FQGTGA. The DNA of the CDR3 is TGTGCCAGCAGCCCGCCCCGACTAGCGGGACCCACAGATACGCAGTATTTT. Translating it yields CASSPPRLAGPTDTQYF.

On this clone: Mismatch with germline at one junction end may stem from a read error. The rearrangement joins TRBV19 to TRBJ1-2, with D possibly being TRBD1 (6 bases). The germline V gene has CDR1 LNHDA and CDR2 SQIVND (reference sequence). This CDR3 contains 12 residues. This CDR3 reads CASSIGQDLEIF. The CDR3 bases are TGTGCCAGTAGTATAGGACAGGATTTGGAGATCTTC. Based on the CDR3 plus reference TRBV19 and TRBJ1-2, the full variable domain is DGGITQSPKYLFRKEGQNVTLSCEQNLNHDAMYWYRQDPGQGLRLIYYSQIVNDFQKGDIAEGYSVSREKKESFPLTVTSAQKNPTAFYLCASSIGQDLEIFGSGTRLTVV.

The rearrangement uses TRBV18 and TRBJ1-2, with 7 bases matching TRBD1. The junction had 6 bases not matched to a gene; V was cut back by 3 bases and J by 2 bases. Per the germline V gene, CDR1 is KGHSH and CDR2 is LQKENI. The CDR3 totals 15 residues. The CDR3 nucleotides read TGTGCCAGCTCACCCCTCGGGACAGACAACTATGGCTACACCTTC. As protein: CASSPLGTDNYGYTF.

The chain joins TRBV5-4 to TRBJ2-7, with 8 bases that match TRBD1. In germline, CDR1 is SGHNT, CDR2 YYREEE (reference sequence). Germline trimming cut 1 base from V and 5 bases from J; bases unmatched to any gene: 5. The CDR3 runs 14 residues. DNA for the CDR3: TGTGCCAGCAGCTTGAACAGGGGGAACCACGAGCAGTACTTC. Translating gives CASSLNRGNHEQYF.

In its sample, this clone was seen once. The chain carries TRBV28 and TRBJ2-7; 9 nucleotides agree with TRBD1. CDR3 length: 16 amino acids. The germline CDR1 and CDR2 sequences are MDHEN and SYDVKM. The V segment lost 6 bases and the J segment 3 bases; nucleotides outside the gene matches: 12. The CDR3 nucleotides read TGTGCCAGCAGATCCACCGGGACAGGGCAACGCTACGAGCAGTACTTC. Its translation: CASRSTGTGQRYEQYF.

The chain carries TRBV9 and TRBJ2-7; 9 positions match TRBD2. Germline trimming cut 7 bases from V and 2 bases from J; bases unmatched to any gene: 10. The CDR3 loop spans 15 amino acids. Germline V lookup: CDR1 SGDLS, CDR2 YYNGEE. CDR3 protein: CASAEGLAITYEQYF. The CDR3 region has the DNA TGTGCCAGCGCGGAGGGACTAGCAATAACCTACGAGCAGTACTTC.

The J gene is TRBJ2-5, the V gene TRBV5-4; D remains ambiguous. CDR1 SGHNT and CDR2 YYREEE come from the germline V gene (reference sequence). Trimming took 0 bases from V and 7 from J, leaving 13 bases between them. CDR3 length equals 14 residues. CDR3 sequence (DNA): TGTGCCAGCAGCTTGGATTGGCAATCGGGGACCCAGTACTTC. It encodes CASSLDWQSGTQYF.

The chain employs TRBV11-2 and TRBJ2-7, with 9 bases identical to TRBD2. Germline CDR1 reads SGHAT; CDR2 reads FQNNGV. The V and J ends lost 6 bases and 5 bases, in that order; junction bases with no gene match: 11. CDR3 length: 15 residues. The DNA for the CDR3 is TGTGCCAGCAGGACAGTTAGCGGGGGAATCAACGAGCAGTACTTC. Its protein is CASRTVSGGINEQYF.

The V and J genes are TRBV2 and TRBJ2-7; 8 positions match TRBD1. The CDR3 totals 13 residues. Germline V CDR1 and CDR2: SNHLY, FYNNEI. V was clipped by 7 bases and J by 7 bases; unmatched bases: 9. DNA of the CDR3: TGTGCCAGCATACCGGACAGGGCTTGGGAGCAGTACTTC. Its protein is CASIPDRAWEQYF.